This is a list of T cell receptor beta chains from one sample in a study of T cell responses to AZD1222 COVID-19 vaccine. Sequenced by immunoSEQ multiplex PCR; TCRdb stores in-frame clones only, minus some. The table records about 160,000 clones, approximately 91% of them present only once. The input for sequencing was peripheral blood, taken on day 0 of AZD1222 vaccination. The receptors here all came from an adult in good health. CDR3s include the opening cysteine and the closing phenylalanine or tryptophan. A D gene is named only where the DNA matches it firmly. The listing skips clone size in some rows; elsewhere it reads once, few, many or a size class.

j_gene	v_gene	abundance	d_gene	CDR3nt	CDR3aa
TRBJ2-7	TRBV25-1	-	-	TGTGCCAGCAGTTGTCAGGGGTCGGGGTGCCACGAGCAGTACTTC	CASSCQGSGCHEQYF
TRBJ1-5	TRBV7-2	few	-	TGTGCCAGCAGCTTAGCAGTAGGTCAGCCCCAGCATTTT	CASSLAVGQPQHF
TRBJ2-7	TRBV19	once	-	TGTGCCAGTAGCTTCGACATAGACCTTAACGAGCAGTACTTC	CASSFDIDLNEQYF
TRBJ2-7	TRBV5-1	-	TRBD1	TGCGCCAGCAGCAAACAGGGGGACGCAGGCTACGAGCAGTACTTC	CASSKQGDAGYEQYF
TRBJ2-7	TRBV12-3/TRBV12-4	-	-	TGTGCCAGCAGTTTAAAGGGCCACGAGCAGTACTTC	CASSLKGHEQYF
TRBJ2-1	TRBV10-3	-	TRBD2	TGTGCCATCAGTGTAGCGGGAGATTCGGGTGAGCAGTTCTTC	CAISVAGDSGEQFF
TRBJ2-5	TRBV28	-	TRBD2	TGTGCCAGCAGGACTAGCGGGAGAAGAGAGACCCAGTACTTC	CASRTSGRRETQYF
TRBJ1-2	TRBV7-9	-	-	TGTGCCAGCAGCTTAGAGTGGGGGGCGGATGGCTACACCTTC	CASSLEWGADGYTF
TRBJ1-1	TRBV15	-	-	TGTGCCACCAGCAGAGAACCACGAAATTTCGGGGGGAGTAATGAAGCTTTCTTT	CATSREPRNFGGSNEAFF
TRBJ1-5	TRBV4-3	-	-	TGCGCCAGCAGCCCGGGAGGGGGTCCGCCCCAGCATTTT	CASSPGGGPPQHF
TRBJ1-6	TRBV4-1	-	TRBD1	TGCGCCAGCAGCCAAGAGGGACAGGACTATAATTCACCCCTCCACTTT	CASSQEGQDYNSPLHF
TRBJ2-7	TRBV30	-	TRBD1	TGTGCCTGGAGCCCAAGGGGGCCGATGGAGCAGTACTTC	CAWSPRGPMEQYF
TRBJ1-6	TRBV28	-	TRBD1	TGTGCCAGCAGTTTCCCATCCCTTGGACAGGAGAGCTCCTATAATTCACCCCTCCACTTT	CASSFPSLGQESSYNSPLHF
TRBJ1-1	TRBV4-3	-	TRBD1	TGCGCCAGCAGCCAAGGCCGGGCAGGGGGCACTGAAGCTTTCTTT	CASSQGRAGGTEAFF
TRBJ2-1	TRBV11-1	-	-	TGTGCCAGCAGCGTCCTAAAGCACAATGAGCAGTTCTTC	CASSVLKHNEQFF
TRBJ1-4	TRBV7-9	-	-	TGTGCCAGCAGCTTAGCGCGGTTCGAGTATGAAAAACTGTTTTTT	CASSLARFEYEKLFF
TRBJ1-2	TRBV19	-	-	TGTGCCAGTAGTATAGAGCGGCAGGGCAGGACCTATGGCTACACCTTC	CASSIERQGRTYGYTF
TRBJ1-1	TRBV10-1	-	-	TGCGCCAGCAGCCCCGGGACCGTACGGGAGAACACTGAAGCTTTCTTT	CASSPGTVRENTEAFF
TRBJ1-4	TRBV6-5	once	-	TGTGCCAGCAGCCTTCAGGGCGAGGAAAAACTGTTTTTT	CASSLQGEEKLFF
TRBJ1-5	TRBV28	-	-	TGTGCCAGCAGCTCCCGGCTAGGGACCTATAGCAATCAGCCCCAGCATTTT	CASSSRLGTYSNQPQHF
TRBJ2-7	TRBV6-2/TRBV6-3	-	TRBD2	TGTGCCAGCAGTTACCCAGGACTAGCGGGGTTTCAGGAGCAGTACTTC	CASSYPGLAGFQEQYF
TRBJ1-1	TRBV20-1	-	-	TGCAGTGCTAGTAAAGGGGCAGGGCTGAACACTGAAGCTTTCTTT	CSASKGAGLNTEAFF
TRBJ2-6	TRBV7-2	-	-	TGTGCCAGCAGCTTAGTTGGGGACGGGGCCAACGTCCTGACTTTC	CASSLVGDGANVLTF
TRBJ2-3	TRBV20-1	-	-	TGCAGTGCTATCCAAACAGATACGCAGTATTTT	CSAIQTDTQYF